This T cell receptor (beta chain) comes out of a study of regulatory T cells in long-lasting Graves disease. Study-wide findings and caveats: Few sampled subjects may have lowered accuracy.

Relying on iRepertoire HTBI primers and Arm-PCR of CDR3 regions, the team built TCR beta libraries. One entry per CDR3 protein results from TCRdb running MiXCR on the multiplex PCR reads. This table holds over 200,000 distinct CDR3 sequences, 15% to 20% found once. This clonotype came up many times. Its matching antigen is unknown. Time point of the sample: newly diagnosed GD, antithyroid drugs for less than 3 months. Making the TCR library involved RNA that had been extracted from PBMCs. V lost 5 bases, J lost 4 bases, and 7 bases stayed unmatched. This CDR3 is built from 15 residues. Germline CDR1 and CDR2: SEHNR and FQNEAQ (reference sequence).

Source: peripheral blood mononuclear cells (PBMCs), taken at new diagnosis, from a patient treated with antithyroid drugs. The receptor comes from a female donor with Graves disease. The chain couples TRBV7-9 to TRBJ2-5, with 10 bases fitting TRBD1. In DNA form, the CDR3 reads TGTGCCAGCAGCCCCGACAGGGGGCGGTCAGAGACCCAGTACTTC. As protein: CASSPDRGRSETQYF.